This T cell receptor (beta chain) appears in the sequencing data of a study of immune cell composition in non-small cell lung cancer. Study conclusions and caveats: Dominant in vivo tumour-associated clones were not shown to share tumour-reactive sequences.

Normal lung sampling was at least 3 cm from the tumour, as distant as possible. Template was genomic DNA from frozen, unsorted single-cell suspensions. Comment on this clone: Antigen specificity is unknown.

Generated by immunoSEQ multiplex PCR, the TCRdb table keeps only in-frame clones and is missing some. This sample has about 7,900 clones, with 67% found just once. Germline V lookup: CDR1 SGHRS, CDR2 YFSETQ. Trimming took 0 bases from V and 7 from J, leaving 10 bases between them. This CDR3 is built from 13 residues. The sequenced sample consisted of non-adjacent lung tissue. The chain has TRBV5-1 and TRBJ1-1; the D gene is possibly TRBD1 (5 bases). The receptor's source is a human donor with non-small cell lung cancer. The CDR3 coding sequence is TGCGCCAGCAGCTTGGAGGGGCAACGTGAAGCTTTCTTT. It specifies CASSLEGQREAFF.